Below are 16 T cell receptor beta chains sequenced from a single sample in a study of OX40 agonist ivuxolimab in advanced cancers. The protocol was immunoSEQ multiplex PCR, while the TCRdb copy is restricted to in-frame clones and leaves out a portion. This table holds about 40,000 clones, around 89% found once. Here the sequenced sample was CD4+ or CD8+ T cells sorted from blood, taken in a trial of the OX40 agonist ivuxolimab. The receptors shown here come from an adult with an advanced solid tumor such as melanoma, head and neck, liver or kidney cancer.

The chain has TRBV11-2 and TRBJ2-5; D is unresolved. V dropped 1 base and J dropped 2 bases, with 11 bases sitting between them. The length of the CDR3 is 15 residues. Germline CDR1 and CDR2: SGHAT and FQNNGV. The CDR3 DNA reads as TGTGCCAGCAGCTTAGCCCTAAATCAACAAGAGACCCAGTACTTC. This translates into CASSLALNQQETQYF.

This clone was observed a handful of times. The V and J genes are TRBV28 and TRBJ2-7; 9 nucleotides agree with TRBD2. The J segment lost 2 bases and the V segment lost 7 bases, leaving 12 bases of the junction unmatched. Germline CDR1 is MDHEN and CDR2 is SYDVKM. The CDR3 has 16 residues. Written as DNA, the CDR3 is TGTGCCAGCACCCTATCTGGCGGGAGGGCCACCTACGAGCAGTACTTC. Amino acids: CASTLSGGRATYEQYF.

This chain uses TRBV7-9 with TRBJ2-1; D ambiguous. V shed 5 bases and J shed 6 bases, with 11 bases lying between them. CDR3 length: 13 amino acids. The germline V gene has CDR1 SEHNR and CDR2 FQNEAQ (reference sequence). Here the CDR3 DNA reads TGTGCCAGCAGCCTAAACCCACGCAATGAGCAGTTCTTC. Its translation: CASSLNPRNEQFF.

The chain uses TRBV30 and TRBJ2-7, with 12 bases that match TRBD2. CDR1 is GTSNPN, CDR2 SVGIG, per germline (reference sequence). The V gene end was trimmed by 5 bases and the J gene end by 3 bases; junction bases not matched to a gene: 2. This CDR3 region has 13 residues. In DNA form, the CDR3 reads TGTGCCTGGGCTAGCGGGAGGGTCTACGAGCAGTACTTC. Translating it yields CAWASGRVYEQYF.

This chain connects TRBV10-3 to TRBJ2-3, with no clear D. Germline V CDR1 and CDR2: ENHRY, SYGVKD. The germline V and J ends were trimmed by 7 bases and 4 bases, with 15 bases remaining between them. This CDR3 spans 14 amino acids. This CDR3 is CAITLDPEADTQYF. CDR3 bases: TGTGCCATCACTCTGGACCCCGAGGCAGATACGCAGTATTTT.

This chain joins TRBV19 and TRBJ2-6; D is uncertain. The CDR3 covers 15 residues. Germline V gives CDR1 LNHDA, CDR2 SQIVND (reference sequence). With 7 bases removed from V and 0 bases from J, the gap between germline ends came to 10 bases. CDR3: CASTQSGSGANVLTF. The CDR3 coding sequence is TGTGCCAGTACCCAATCGGGCTCTGGGGCCAACGTCCTGACTTTC.

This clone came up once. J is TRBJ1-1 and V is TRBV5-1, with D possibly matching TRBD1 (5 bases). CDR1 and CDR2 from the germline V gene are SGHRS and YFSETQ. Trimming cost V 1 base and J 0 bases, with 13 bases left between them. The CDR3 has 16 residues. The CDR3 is CASSLSQGSLNTEAFF. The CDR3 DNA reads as TGCGCCAGCAGCTTGTCCCAGGGTTCACTGAACACTGAAGCTTTCTTT.

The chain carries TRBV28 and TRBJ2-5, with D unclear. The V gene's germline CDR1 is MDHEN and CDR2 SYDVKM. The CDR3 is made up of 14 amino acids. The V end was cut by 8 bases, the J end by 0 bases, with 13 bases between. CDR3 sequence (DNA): TGTGCCAGCGTCAAACAGAAGTACCAAGAGACCCAGTACTTC. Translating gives CASVKQKYQETQYF.

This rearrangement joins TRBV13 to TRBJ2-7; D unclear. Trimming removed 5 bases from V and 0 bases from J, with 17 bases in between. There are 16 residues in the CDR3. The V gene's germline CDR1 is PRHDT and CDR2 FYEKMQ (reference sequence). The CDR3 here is CASSEGPSGASYEQYF. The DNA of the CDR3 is TGTGCCAGCAGCGAAGGCCCCTCAGGAGCCTCCTACGAGCAGTACTTC.

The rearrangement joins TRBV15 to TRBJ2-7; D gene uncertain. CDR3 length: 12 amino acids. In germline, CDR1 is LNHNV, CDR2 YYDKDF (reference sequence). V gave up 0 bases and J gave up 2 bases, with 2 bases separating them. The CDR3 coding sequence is TGTGCCACCAGCAGAGAAGCCTACGAGCAGTACTTC. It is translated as CATSREAYEQYF.

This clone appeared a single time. This chain's CDR3 is CASSLRAGYEQYF. CDR3 bases: TGTGCCAGCAGCTTAAGGGCCGGGTACGAGCAGTACTTC. The rearrangement uses TRBV11-3 and TRBJ2-5; no firm D call. The DNA end lines up better with TRBJ2-7; the J call may be wrong. Per germline, CDR1 SGHNT and CDR2 YENEEA. There are 13 residues in the CDR3.

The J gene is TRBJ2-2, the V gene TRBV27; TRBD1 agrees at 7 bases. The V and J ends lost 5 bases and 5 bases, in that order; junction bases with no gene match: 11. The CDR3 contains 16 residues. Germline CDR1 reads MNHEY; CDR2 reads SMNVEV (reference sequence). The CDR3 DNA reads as TGTGCCAGCAGTCCCCAGAACAGGGGACCGACCGGGGAGCTGTTTTTT. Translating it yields CASSPQNRGPTGELFF.

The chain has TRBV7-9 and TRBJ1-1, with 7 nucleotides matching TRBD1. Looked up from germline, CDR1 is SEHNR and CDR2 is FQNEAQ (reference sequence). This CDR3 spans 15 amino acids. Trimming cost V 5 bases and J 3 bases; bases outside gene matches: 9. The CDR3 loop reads CASSAHRGLDTEAFF. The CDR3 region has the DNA TGTGCCAGCAGCGCCCACAGGGGTCTGGACACTGAAGCTTTCTTT.

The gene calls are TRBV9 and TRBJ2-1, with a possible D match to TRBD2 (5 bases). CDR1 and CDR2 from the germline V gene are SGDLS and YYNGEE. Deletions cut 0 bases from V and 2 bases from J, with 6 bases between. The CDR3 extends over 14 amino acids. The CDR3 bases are TGTGCCAGCAGCGTAGCGGGGACCTACAATGAGCAGTTCTTC. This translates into CASSVAGTYNEQFF.

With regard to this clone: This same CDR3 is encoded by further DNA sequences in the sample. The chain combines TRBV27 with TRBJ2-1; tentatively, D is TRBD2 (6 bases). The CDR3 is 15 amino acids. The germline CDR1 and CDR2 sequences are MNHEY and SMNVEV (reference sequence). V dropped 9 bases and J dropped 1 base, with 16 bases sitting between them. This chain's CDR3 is CASRAGTSSYNEQFF. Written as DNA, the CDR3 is TGTGCCAGTCGCGCGGGGACCTCGTCCTACAATGAGCAGTTCTTC.

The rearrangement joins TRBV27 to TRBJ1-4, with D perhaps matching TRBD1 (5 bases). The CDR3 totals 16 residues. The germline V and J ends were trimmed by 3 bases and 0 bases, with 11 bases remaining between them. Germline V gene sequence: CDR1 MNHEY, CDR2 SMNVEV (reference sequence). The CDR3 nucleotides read TGTGCCAGCAGTTTTTTGGGGGTTGCAACTAATGAAAAACTGTTTTTT. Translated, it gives CASSFLGVATNEKLFF.